These T cell receptor beta chains were read from a single sample in a study of breast tumors, draining lymph nodes, adjacent tissues. Via MiXCR, TCRdb re-called the multiplex PCR reads, giving one row per CDR3 protein. The profile shows about 200,000 distinct CDR3 sequences, around 33% of them singletons. Sample: axillary lymph node tissue. The receptor set was obtained from a female donor with breast cancer. Some clones in this sample may be carry-over from other donors' samples. Both conserved end residues are part of each CDR3. D genes are given only for firm matches. Clone size is shown for a subset of rows, as once, few, many or a class of expanded clone.

j_call: TRBJ1-1
clone_size: few
d_call: -
v_call: TRBV7-9
cdr3_nt: TGTGCCAGCAGCTTAGTTGGCTCTGAAGCTTTCTTT
cdr3_aa: CASSLVGSEAFF

j_call: TRBJ2-7
clone_size: many
d_call: -
v_call: TRBV12-3/TRBV12-4
cdr3_nt: TGTGCCAGCAGTTTACAGGATTCCTACGAGCAGTACTTC
cdr3_aa: CASSLQDSYEQYF

j_call: TRBJ2-7
clone_size: many
d_call: -
v_call: TRBV28
cdr3_nt: TGTGCCAGCAGTTCGGGGGAGAGGGAGTACTTC
cdr3_aa: CASSSGEREYF

j_call: TRBJ1-4
clone_size: many
d_call: -
v_call: TRBV19
cdr3_nt: TGTGCCAGTAGTAGGGAGGCGAGGAGTGAAAAACTGTTTTTT
cdr3_aa: CASSREARSEKLFF

j_call: TRBJ2-7
clone_size: few
d_call: -
v_call: TRBV6-5
cdr3_nt: TGTGCCAGCAGTTTGGCCCCCGGACAGCTTCCCTACGAGCAGTACTTC
cdr3_aa: CASSLAPGQLPYEQYF

j_call: TRBJ1-2
clone_size: many
d_call: TRBD1
v_call: TRBV6-2/TRBV6-3
cdr3_nt: TGTGCCAGCAGTTACAGGGCCGAGACAGGGGTCTACACCTTC
cdr3_aa: CASSYRAETGVYTF

j_call: TRBJ2-1
clone_size: many
d_call: -
v_call: TRBV29-1
cdr3_nt: TGCAGCGTTGAAGAAGGGTCCGGAAGGTCCTACAATGAGCAGTTCTTC
cdr3_aa: CSVEEGSGRSYNEQFF

j_call: TRBJ2-5
clone_size: many
d_call: TRBD2
v_call: TRBV2
cdr3_nt: TGTGCCAGCAGATTCGGGACTAGCGGGGGGCAAGAGACCCAGTACTTC
cdr3_aa: CASRFGTSGGQETQYF

j_call: TRBJ2-7
clone_size: many
d_call: TRBD1
v_call: TRBV9
cdr3_nt: TGTGCCAGCAGCCCAGGGACAGGGTTCTCCTACGAGCAGTACTTC
cdr3_aa: CASSPGTGFSYEQYF

j_call: TRBJ2-3
clone_size: many
d_call: TRBD1
v_call: TRBV2
cdr3_nt: TGTGCCAGCAGTGACACAGGGGGCGGTGGATTAGATACGCAGTATTTT
cdr3_aa: CASSDTGGGGLDTQYF

j_call: TRBJ1-2
clone_size: -
d_call: -
v_call: TRBV30
cdr3_nt: TGTGCCTGGAGTGTGGGTGACTACACCTTC
cdr3_aa: CAWSVGDYTF

j_call: TRBJ2-2
clone_size: -
d_call: TRBD2
v_call: TRBV20-1
cdr3_nt: TGCAGTGCTCAACTAGCGGGAGGGCCCGGTGAGCTGTTTTTT
cdr3_aa: CSAQLAGGPGELFF

j_call: TRBJ2-5
clone_size: many
d_call: -
v_call: TRBV9
cdr3_nt: TGTGCCAGCAGCGTCGCTAGCGCGGAGACCCAGTACTTC
cdr3_aa: CASSVASAETQYF

j_call: TRBJ1-2
clone_size: many
d_call: TRBD1
v_call: TRBV5-1
cdr3_nt: TGCGCCAGCAGCTTGGTTCCGACAGGGAACAACTATGGCTACACCTTC
cdr3_aa: CASSLVPTGNNYGYTF

j_call: TRBJ1-6
clone_size: -
d_call: -
v_call: TRBV12-3/TRBV12-4
cdr3_nt: TGTGCCAGCAGTCTAAAAGGGACGGGTTCACCCCTCCACTTT
cdr3_aa: CASSLKGTGSPLHF

j_call: TRBJ2-1
clone_size: few
d_call: -
v_call: TRBV6-5
cdr3_nt: TGTGCCACCAGGCGCCTTAGCTCCTACAATGAGCAGTTCTTC
cdr3_aa: CATRRLSSYNEQFF

j_call: TRBJ2-7
clone_size: -
d_call: -
v_call: TRBV10-3
cdr3_nt: TGTGCCATCAGTGAGTCGGGGACGGTGGCGTGGTACTTC
cdr3_aa: CAISESGTVAWYF

j_call: TRBJ2-7
clone_size: -
d_call: -
v_call: TRBV20-1
cdr3_nt: TGCAGCGTTGAAAGTGCCTACGAGCAGTCCTTC
cdr3_aa: CSVESAYEQSF

j_call: TRBJ1-6
clone_size: many
d_call: TRBD1
v_call: TRBV20-1
cdr3_nt: TGCAGTGCTCGACAGGGAGGTAATTCACCCCTCCACTTT
cdr3_aa: CSARQGGNSPLHF

j_call: TRBJ2-2
clone_size: many
d_call: -
v_call: TRBV6-2/TRBV6-3
cdr3_nt: TGTGCCAGCAATGCAGGGTTGACCGGGGAGCTGTTTTTT
cdr3_aa: CASNAGLTGELFF

j_call: TRBJ2-3
clone_size: once
d_call: TRBD1
v_call: TRBV2
cdr3_nt: TGTGCCAGCAGAGGGACAGGGGATACGCAGTATTTT
cdr3_aa: CASRGTGDTQYF

j_call: TRBJ2-1
clone_size: -
d_call: -
v_call: TRBV7-6
cdr3_nt: TGTGCCAGCAGTGTGGGGGGACCGAACAATGAGCAGTTCTTC
cdr3_aa: CASSVGGPNNEQFF

j_call: TRBJ2-1
clone_size: many
d_call: TRBD2
v_call: TRBV9
cdr3_nt: TGTGCCAGCAGGGGAGGGTCCCGGGACGTATACAATGAGCAGTTCTTC
cdr3_aa: CASRGGSRDVYNEQFF

j_call: TRBJ1-6
clone_size: -
d_call: -
v_call: TRBV9
cdr3_nt: TGTGCCAGCAGCGAGAGGACAGCTTCACCCCTCCACTTT
cdr3_aa: CASSERTASPLHF

j_call: TRBJ2-3
clone_size: many
d_call: -
v_call: TRBV19
cdr3_nt: TGTGCCAGTAGTGATGGGGCCGTCCCCACAAATACGCAGTATTTT
cdr3_aa: CASSDGAVPTNTQYF

j_call: TRBJ1-5
clone_size: many
d_call: -
v_call: TRBV7-9
cdr3_nt: TGTGCCAGCAGCTTAGAGACAGACGGCAATCAGCCCCAGCATTTT
cdr3_aa: CASSLETDGNQPQHF

j_call: TRBJ1-3
clone_size: -
d_call: -
v_call: TRBV29-1
cdr3_nt: TGCAGCGCATTTTTTGGACTAGCGACTGGAAACACCATATATTTT
cdr3_aa: CSAFFGLATGNTIYF

j_call: TRBJ2-3
clone_size: few
d_call: -
v_call: TRBV28
cdr3_nt: TGTGCCAGCATCCCAGGTGGGGCAGGGGAAGATACGCAGTATTTT
cdr3_aa: CASIPGGAGEDTQYF

j_call: TRBJ1-2
clone_size: once
d_call: TRBD1
v_call: TRBV5-1
cdr3_nt: TGCGCCAGCAGCCGGGACAGGGGGCGTGAATATGGCTACACCTTC
cdr3_aa: CASSRDRGREYGYTF

j_call: TRBJ2-1
clone_size: few
d_call: TRBD2
v_call: TRBV20-1
cdr3_nt: TGCAGTGCTACTGGACTAGCCCAACACTTCAGTGAGCAGTTCTTC
cdr3_aa: CSATGLAQHFSEQFF

j_call: TRBJ2-1
clone_size: many
d_call: -
v_call: TRBV5-6
cdr3_nt: TGTGCCAGCAGCTGGGGGGACGGTGGACGGGAGCAGTTCTTC
cdr3_aa: CASSWGDGGREQFF

j_call: TRBJ2-5
clone_size: many
d_call: TRBD2
v_call: TRBV5-1
cdr3_nt: TGCGCCAGCAGCCTGACTAGCGGGACCGGGACCCAGTACTTC
cdr3_aa: CASSLTSGTGTQYF